A selection of T cell receptor beta chains follows, all from one sample in a study of regulatory T cells in long-lasting Graves disease. MiXCR was run by TCRdb on the multiplex PCR reads, yielding one entry per CDR3 protein. Of fewer than 650,000 distinct CDR3 sequences in the sample, around 15% are singletons; the top ten hold about 17%. The data also belong to a second study, concerning T cells in Graves' hyperthyroidism and ophthalmopathy.

The sample here was peripheral blood mononuclear cells (PBMCs), taken at new diagnosis, from a patient treated with antithyroid drugs. Source of these receptors: a woman in her thirties with Graves disease. Both conserved end residues are part of each CDR3. A D gene is named only where the DNA matches it firmly. Clone size is shown for a subset of rows, as once, few, many or a class of expanded clone.

>TRBD1|15|few|TRBV5-5|TRBJ2-7
CASSIRDREGAEQYF
TGTGCCAGCAGCATTCGGGACAGGGAGGGAGCCGAGCAGTACTTC
>TRBD2|10|.|TRBV15|TRBJ2-1
CATSLSGRVF
TGTGCCACCAGTCTTAGCGGGAGGGTCTTC
>TRBD2|17|few|TRBV4-1|TRBJ2-7
CASSQEYGTSGIYEQYF
TGCGCCAGCAGCCAAGAATACGGGACTAGCGGAATCTACGAGCAGTACTTC
>TRBD1|15|many|TRBV28|TRBJ1-2
CASILTGEGNYGYTF
TGTGCCAGCATCTTAACAGGGGAGGGTAACTATGGCTACACCTTC
>.|14|few|TRBV5-6|TRBJ2-2
CASSLDGVTGELFF
TGTGCCAGCAGCTTGGATGGGGTCACCGGGGAGCTGTTTTTT
>.|15|few|TRBV9|TRBJ1-2
CASSVGDRANYGYTF
TGTGCCAGCAGCGTAGGGGACCGAGCTAACTATGGCTACACCTTC
>.|16|many|TRBV15|TRBJ2-5
CATSRDVGASGETQYF
TGTGCCACCAGCAGAGATGTGGGGGCTTCGGGCGAGACCCAGTACTTC
>TRBD1|16|few|TRBV12-3/TRBV12-4|TRBJ1-1
CASIRQGMVRGREAFF
TGTGCCAGCATCAGACAGGGGATGGTCCGAGGGAGGGAAGCTTTCTTT
>.|14|many|TRBV2|TRBJ1-2
CASSGSPGRGGYTF
TGTGCCAGCAGTGGAAGTCCAGGGCGCGGCGGCTACACCTTC
>.|16|.|TRBV18|TRBJ2-1
CASSPPIAVSVHEQFF
TGTGCCAGCTCACCTCCCATAGCGGTTTCGGTTCATGAGCAGTTCTTC
>TRBD1|16|.|TRBV7-9|TRBJ1-2
CASSLDSRGQVLGYTF
TGTGCCAGCAGCTTGGATAGCAGGGGGCAGGTGCTTGGCTACACCTTC
>.|12|few|TRBV28|TRBJ2-5
CATANRAETQYF
TGTGCCACCGCGAACAGGGCCGAGACCCAGTACTTC
>TRBD1|13|.|TRBV5-1|TRBJ2-1
CASSFRDSNEQFF
TGCGCCAGCAGCTTCCGGGACAGCAATGAGCAGTTCTTC
>TRBD1|15|many|TRBV20-1|TRBJ1-2
CSATPPTGLNYGYTF
TGCAGTGCCACACCACCGACAGGGCTAAACTATGGCTACACCTTC
>TRBD2|16|.|TRBV7-2|TRBJ2-1
CASRITGTSRDNEQFF
TGTGCCAGCAGGATTACCGGGACTAGCCGAGACAATGAGCAGTTCTTC
>TRBD2|15|many|TRBV6-2/TRBV6-3|TRBJ2-7
CASSSAGLAAYEQYF
TGTGCCAGCAGTTCCGCGGGACTAGCGGCCTACGAGCAGTACTTC
>.|14|many|TRBV7-3|TRBJ1-2
CASSPQGSGYGYTF
TGTGCCAGCAGCCCCCAGGGGTCCGGCTATGGCTACACCTTC
>TRBD2|17|many|TRBV7-9|TRBJ2-1
CASSPGLAVLSYNEQFF
TGTGCCAGCAGCCCGGGACTAGCGGTCCTGTCCTACAATGAGCAGTTCTTC
>TRBD2|18|many|TRBV12-3/TRBV12-4|TRBJ2-1
CASSSRLWGLAGVNEQFF
TGTGCCAGCAGTTCGAGACTATGGGGACTAGCGGGAGTAAATGAGCAGTTCTTC
>TRBD2|18|many|TRBV27|TRBJ2-2
CASSSGLGGRANTGELFF
TGTGCCAGCAGTTCAGGACTAGGAGGACGCGCGAACACCGGGGAGCTGTTTTTT
>TRBD1|16|.|TRBV18|TRBJ1-1
CASSARDSLMNTEAFF
TGTGCCAGCTCAGCACGGGACAGCCTCATGAACACTGAAGCTTTCTTT
>TRBD2|16|.|TRBV30|TRBJ2-2
CACYLGLAGVTGELFF
TGTGCCTGTTACCTTGGACTAGCGGGGGTCACCGGGGAGCTGTTTTTT
>TRBD1|15|once|TRBV19|TRBJ2-1
CASAKDRGLSNEQFF
TGTGCCAGCGCTAAGGACAGGGGGCTATCGAATGAGCAGTTCTTC
>.|14|many|TRBV7-2|TRBJ2-5
CASSPGIFLETQYF
TGTGCCAGCAGCCCTGGGATATTCTTAGAGACCCAGTACTTC
>.|14|.|TRBV11-2|TRBJ1-6
CASSLWGLISPLHF
TGTGCCAGCAGCTTATGGGGTTTGATTTCACCCCTCCACTTT
>.|13|few|TRBV10-3|TRBJ1-5
CAIRDTPNQPQHF
TGTGCCATCAGGGACACGCCCAATCAGCCCCAGCATTTT
>.|16|.|TRBV12-3/TRBV12-4|TRBJ2-2
CASSHFSGVRTGELFF
TGTGCCAGCAGCCATTTCTCGGGAGTACGGACCGGGGAGCTGTTTTTT
>.|11|many|TRBV20-1|TRBJ1-1
CSSGENTEAFF
TGCAGTTCCGGGGAGAACACTGAAGCTTTCTTT
>.|14|many|TRBV19|TRBJ1-5
CASSRGGGGLDQHF
TGTGCCAGTAGTAGGGGCGGAGGTGGATTGGACCAGCATTTT
>TRBD2|19|few|TRBV19|TRBJ2-1
CASMTVAGSRLAGGGLQFF
TGTGCCAGTATGACGGTTGCAGGCTCTAGACTAGCAGGTGGCGGGCTGCAGTTCTTC
>TRBD1|15|.|TRBV18|TRBJ1-5
CASSPPGTGGQPQHF
TGTGCCAGCTCACCACCCGGGACAGGGGGACAGCCCCAACATTTT
>.|13|many|TRBV28|TRBJ1-2
CASSTPGNYGYTF
TGTGCCAGCAGTACACCTGGGAACTATGGCTACACCTTC
>.|12|many|TRBV2|TRBJ1-2
CASTPRTDRYTF
TGTGCCAGCACCCCTCGGACAGATCGCTACACCTTC
>TRBD2|16|few|TRBV7-8|TRBJ2-7
CASSLASGRRPYEQYF
TGTGCCAGCAGCTTAGCGAGCGGGAGGCGCCCCTACGAGCAGTACTTC
>TRBD1|13|few|TRBV30|TRBJ2-7
CAWSVQGPYEQYF
TGTGCCTGGAGTGTACAGGGGCCGTACGAGCAGTACTTC
>.|15|many|TRBV2|TRBJ1-2
CASSEFGGSVDGYTF
TGTGCCAGCAGTGAATTTGGTGGGTCAGTGGATGGCTACACCTTC
>.|12|.|TRBV27|TRBJ2-3
CASSGAPDTQYF
TGTGCCAGCAGCGGGGCTCCAGATACACAGTATTTT
>.|14|.|TRBV19|TRBJ2-7
CASSMAGTQPEQYF
TGTGCCAGTAGTATGGCCGGGACCCAGCCCGAGCAGTACTTC
>TRBD2|21|.|TRBV7-3|TRBJ2-3
CASSLRSGIAGAYPFGDTQYF
TGTGCCAGCAGCTTACGGTCGGGGATAGCGGGAGCCTACCCTTTTGGGGATACGCAGTATTTT
>.|16|.|TRBV9|TRBJ1-2
CASSPRGAGNLEGYTF
TGTGCCAGCAGCCCCCGTGGAGCAGGGAACCTCGAGGGCTACACCTTC
>TRBD2|15|.|TRBV4-1|TRBJ2-1
CASSQLLAEDNEQFF
TGCGCCAGCAGCCAGTTGCTAGCGGAAGACAATGAGCAGTTCTTC
>.|17|many|TRBV28|TRBJ1-1
CASSFQGRPYMNTEAFF
TGTGCCAGCAGTTTCCAGGGTAGGCCTTACATGAACACTGAAGCTTTCTTT
>.|13|few|TRBV29-1|TRBJ1-4
CSVLAGTNEKLFF
TGCAGCGTGCTCGCGGGAACAAATGAAAAACTGTTTTTT
>.|13|few|TRBV7-6|TRBJ1-4
CASSLAVGEKLFF
TGTGCCAGCAGCTTAGCCGTAGGTGAAAAACTGTTTTTT
>TRBD1|18|few|TRBV7-9|TRBJ2-2
CASSYHNRGRVNTGELFF
TGTGCCAGCAGCTACCACAACAGGGGGCGCGTGAACACCGGGGAGCTGTTTTTT
>TRBD1|13|.|TRBV6-1|TRBJ2-1
CASSREDRAKQFF
TGTGCCAGCAGCCGGGAAGACAGGGCCAAGCAGTTCTTC
>TRBD2|16|many|TRBV5-1|TRBJ2-7
CASSLRPGLADYEQYF
TGCGCCAGCAGCTTGCGCCCCGGACTAGCGGATTACGAGCAGTACTTC
>.|11|once|TRBV30|TRBJ1-1
CAWKGPRRAFF
TGTGCCTGGAAAGGGCCCCGACGAGCTTTCTTT
>TRBD1|14|many|TRBV28|TRBJ1-2
CASSFQGAFYGYTF
TGTGCCAGCAGTTTTCAGGGGGCCTTCTATGGCTACACCTTC
>.|13|.|TRBV12-3/TRBV12-4|TRBJ2-7
CASSFQVSYEQYF
TGTGCCAGCAGTTTCCAGGTCTCCTACGAGCAGTACTTC
>.|14|many|TRBV6-5|TRBJ1-6
CASSYFGGAEPLHF
TGTGCCAGCAGTTACTTCGGGGGCGCCGAACCCCTCCACTTT
>TRBD2|15|many|TRBV2|TRBJ2-1
CASSESGSSYNEQFF
TGTGCCAGCAGTGAAAGCGGGAGCTCCTACAATGAGCAGTTCTTC
>TRBD2|14|few|TRBV6-1|TRBJ2-5
CASSEAPSGETQYF
TGTGCCAGCAGTGAAGCCCCTAGCGGGGAGACCCAGTACTTC
>.|12|few|TRBV29-1|TRBJ2-7
CSVEVGAETQYF
TGCAGCGTTGAAGTAGGGGCAGAGACTCAGTACTTC
>.|18|.|TRBV28|TRBJ1-2
CASTPRGMRVPPGYGYTF
TGTGCCAGCACCCCAAGAGGGATGAGGGTCCCGCCGGGCTATGGCTACACCTTC